This T cell receptor (beta chain) was observed in a study of blood T cell repertoires in COVID-19. Across the whole study: Acute-phase and convalescent COVID-19 samples originated in the United States, Italy and Spain. PBMCs, B-cell-depleted T cells, or T cells were the source of the cDNA or gDNA that made up the material.

The V gene end was trimmed by 4 bases and the J gene end by 2 bases; junction bases not matched to a gene: 6. Looked up from germline, CDR1 is MNHEY and CDR2 is SVGAGI. The CDR3 spans 15 residues. Authors' data handling: From reference gene primer amplification, estimates of nucleated cell counts were derived. Sequencing was performed with immunoSEQ multiplex PCR; in TCRdb, only in-frame clones are kept and a portion is missing. V and J calls plus clone size are reproduced from that table; the DNA served to infer D and trimming. The sample yields 110,000 to 150,000 clones, approximately 84% seen once.

This TCR derives from a woman aged 55-70 years with acute or convalescent COVID-19. The sequenced sample consisted of peripheral blood. V usage is TRBV6-5 and J usage is TRBJ2-7, with 9 bases identical to TRBD1. In DNA, the CDR3 is TGTGCCAGCAGTTTGGTCGGACAGGGGACCTACGAGCAGTACTTC. This translates into CASSLVGQGTYEQYF.